The clone carrying this T cell receptor (beta chain) has only a few counts. As yet, its antigen is unknown. Then a second PCR, running roughly 7 to 11 cycles, was carried out with a sample-barcoded 5' primer and a J-beta primer mix. MiXCR, applied by TCRdb to the 5' RACE reads, yields one record per CDR3 protein. The sample contains 650,000 to 900,000 distinct CDR3 sequences, about 62% of which appear only once. V was trimmed by 5 bases and J by 2 bases, leaving 18 bases between them. This CDR3 contains 16 residues. This sample was taken from a study of blood T cells in healthy people across ages. Points from the study as a whole: Older individuals had lower TCR beta diversity per million T cells (the decline was roughly linear).

The V gene is TRBV12-3 or TRBV12-4, the J gene TRBJ2-5; TRBD2 is a possible D gene (5 bases). The sequence was obtained from a man aged 25 to 40 in good health. The specimen was blood. CDR3 sequence reads: CASSPHGAGDQETQYF. The CDR3 nucleotides read TGTGCCAGCAGTCCACACGGCGCGGGTGATCAAGAGACCCAGTACTTC.